Detailed here is one T cell receptor beta chain. This clone was detected only once. Its antigen is unknown. Qualities for individual bases were not recorded, and no much larger clone is one base off. The CDR3 regions of human TCRbeta chains were analyzed by immunosequencing. The authors processed their data as follows. TCRs in the repertoires were compared against a reference library of SARS-CoV-2-specific TCRs that had been generated with the MIRA antigen-specificity platform. Breadth was defined as the fraction of unique TCRs that were SARS-CoV-2-associated, and depth was defined as the fraction of total T cells that were SARS-CoV-2-associated. Using the MIRA data, each spike-specific TCR was mapped to the spike region that the TCR reacts to and placed in a CD4 or CD8 class. Log10-transformed breadth and depth values were compared by one-way ANOVA with Sidak's multiple comparisons tests. This immuneACCESS table, as held by TCRdb, lists in-frame sequences with V and J called but not all clones. Of the missing ones, under half trace to an unresolved V gene in checked studies; the others have no known cause. That table is the source of V, J and clone size, and D and trimming were worked out from the DNA. Within this sample are around 100,000 clones, with 80% to 90% of them counted one time only. The ten most abundant clones make up approximately 7.5% of the sample.

This sample's time point label indicates: baseline before first vaccination. Samples from vaccinated people were obtained from the UK trials COV001 and COV002, which included a single-blind randomized controlled phase 2/3 trial of AZD1222 (ChAdOx1 nCoV-19) in healthy adults. For TCRbeta chain sequencing, PBMC samples were collected from trial participants at day 0 and at day 28 after the second dose. V lost 0 bases and J lost 10 bases, and the count of bases not matched to a germline gene is 10. CDR1 LGHNA and CDR2 YSLEER are derived from the germline V gene. The CDR3 numbers 16 residues from cysteine through phenylalanine. Of the read, only the CDR3 DNA is kept; its 48 bases are in frame from base 1. The data are from a study of T cell responses to AZD1222 COVID-19 vaccine (TCRdb year 2021). Some background on the complete study: Because spike-specific TCR depth and breadth did not differ between the two schedules, AZD1222 recipients who got a second dose at roughly 4 weeks were pooled with those who got a second dose at roughly 12 weeks. TCR sequencing covered some 250 trial participants: 200 to 220 given two doses of AZD1222 and 26 given two doses of MenACWY control vaccine. Trial participants were enrolled into age subgroups of 18-55, 56-69 and 70-plus years, which contained about 150, 27 and 61 TCR-sequenced participants, respectively.

Study-wide conclusions, independent of this receptor: Because no day 14 peak-response samples were available, the repertoires could be characterized only after the peak T cell response. Participants were mostly white British and included more females than males, and it was suggested by the authors that clonal diversity may have been underestimated. Conclusions about previously exposed vaccinees are limited, since just a handful of AZD1222 recipients were seropositive for SARS-CoV-2 at baseline. Vaccine-associated CD4 TCRs spanned the whole spike protein, with dominant responses in regions 160-218 and 743-854. A significant rise in spike-specific TCR breadth and depth was observed after two AZD1222 doses relative to day 0 and relative to MenACWY recipients. In the small 56-69-year group, the increase in depth fell short of significance, most likely because of low power. Reportedly, close to half of the unique spike-specific TCRs recognized epitopes lying outside the regions that are mutated in the B.1.351 and B.1.1.7 variants.

Sample: peripheral blood, taken on day 0 of AZD1222 vaccination. The clonotype comes from an adult in good health. The sequence links TRBV4-3 to TRBJ1-2, with 11 bases in between that match TRBD1. The CDR3 here reads CASSQEDRGHRVPYTF. The sequenced DNA: TGCGCCAGCAGCCAAGAGGACAGGGGGCACCGTGTCCCCTACACCTTC.